The clone carrying this T cell receptor (beta chain) was recorded at least ten times. The data are from a study of CD8 T cells in ankylosing spondylitis. Using its own MiXCR run on the 5' RACE reads, TCRdb lists one record per CDR3 protein. The sample has 250,000 to 350,000 distinct CDR3 sequences, 20% seen once; the top ten hold roughly 7.3%. This TCR was sampled from a male donor with ankylosing spondylitis or in good health (not recorded which). Sequenced sample: blood, either unsorted or a sorted T cell fraction (not recorded which).

The CDR3 coding sequence is TGTGCCAGCAGCTTCTCCGGGAGGGCCGCAGATACGCAGTATTTT. Translated, it gives CASSFSGRAADTQYF. The chain uses TRBV7-9 and TRBJ2-3; 8 bases fit TRBD2. Trimming cost V 3 bases and J 4 bases; bases outside gene matches: 6. Germline CDR1 is SEHNR and CDR2 is FQNEAQ (reference sequence). The CDR3 is 15 residues long.